This T cell receptor beta chain came from a study of blood T cells in healthy people across ages. Primed by a sample-barcoded 5' primer and a J-beta primer mix, a second PCR proceeded for roughly 6 to 12 cycles. TCRdb independently ran MiXCR on the 5' RACE reads; one entry per CDR3 protein. The sample shows hundreds of thousands of distinct CDR3 sequences, 20% to 25% of them seen only once. This clonotype was counted at least ten times. The target antigen is unknown. Findings and limits, study-wide: Both naive CD4+ cell counts and diversity were greater in long-lived donors than in aged donors.

The sequenced material came from blood. This sequence originates from a man between 70 and 80 years old in good health.

The CDR3 sequence: CSAATGLSSGANVLTF. The CDR3 DNA sequence: TGCAGTGCTGCAACCGGGCTTAGCTCTGGGGCCAACGTCCTGACTTTC. The rearrangement joins TRBV20-1 to TRBJ2-6, with D uncertain. The germline gives CDR1 DFQATT, CDR2 SNEGSKA (reference sequence). Trimming shortened V by 5 bases and J by 0 bases, and 14 bases separated the two germline ends. CDR3 length equals 16 residues.